A selection of T cell receptor beta chains follows, all from one sample in a study of PD-L1 blockade in urothelial cancer. The method was immunoSEQ multiplex PCR; TCRdb's version includes in-frame clones alone and lacks a portion of them. The top ten hold approximately 10% of the sample, which has around 66,000 clones, almost 90% seen once. Sequenced material: PBMCs, taken around atezolizumab (anti-PD-L1) treatment. Receptors originate from a man in his sixties with urothelial cancer. Each CDR3 is given with its conserved first and last residue. The order of the fields is J gene, V gene, D gene, clone size, CDR3 DNA, CDR3 protein. A D gene is named only where the DNA matches it firmly. Clone size is stated in some rows and not others, as once, few, many or a class when expanded.

TRBJ1-1 TRBV7-8 . . TGTGCCAGCACTTATACCTACACCTCTCGACGGGCTGAAGCTTTCTTT CASTYTYTSRRAEAFF
TRBJ2-1 TRBV5-6 TRBD2 . TGTGCCAGCAGCTTTATGGGGGGGAATGAGCAGTTCTTC CASSFMGGNEQFF
TRBJ2-7 TRBV5-1 TRBD1 . TGCGCCACCGAGAGGGACAGGGGCGGCGAGCAGTACTTC CATERDRGGEQYF
TRBJ2-7 TRBV5-1 . . TGCGCCAGCAGCTTCCCTAACTCCTACGAGCAGTACTTC CASSFPNSYEQYF
TRBJ2-7 TRBV6-5 TRBD2 . TGTGCCAGCAGGGGTAGCGGGAGCTCCTACGAGCAGTACTTC CASRGSGSSYEQYF
TRBJ2-7 TRBV30 . few TGTGCCTGGAGTGTTCCGCCGCTTGGAGGGGTGGGCGAGCAGTACTTC CAWSVPPLGGVGEQYF
TRBJ2-7 TRBV7-2 . many TGTGCCAGCAGACCACTTAGCGGCTACGAGCAGTACTTC CASRPLSGYEQYF
TRBJ2-1 TRBV4-1 TRBD2 once TGCGCCAGCAGCGCGGGGGGGGGAAGAGAGCAGTTCTTC CASSAGGGREQFF
TRBJ2-1 TRBV6-6 TRBD2 . TGTGCCAGCAGTCTCCCCGGGGGGTCGGATGAGCAGTTCTTC CASSLPGGSDEQFF
TRBJ2-3 TRBV15 TRBD1 once TGTGCCGGGGGGACAGGGGTCACAGATACGCAGTATTTT CAGGTGVTDTQYF
TRBJ2-4 TRBV7-2 . . TGTGCCAGCAGCCCCTCCGGGGGTAACATTCAGTACTTC CASSPSGGNIQYF
TRBJ2-6 TRBV4-1 . . TGCGCCAGCAGCCAAGTATTAGGGGGAACCCCCAGCTCTGGGGCCAACGTCCTGACTTTC CASSQVLGGTPSSGANVLTF
TRBJ2-7 TRBV19 . few TGTGCCGGTGGCAGGGTCCACGAGCAGTACTTC CAGGRVHEQYF
TRBJ2-7 TRBV28 . . TGTGCCAGCAGCCTGGACAGTTACGAGCAGTACTTC CASSLDSYEQYF
TRBJ2-2 TRBV2 . . TGTGCCAGCACCCCTCCCGGTGGAGGGACCGGGGAGCTGTTTTTT CASTPPGGGTGELFF
TRBJ1-5 TRBV28 . . TGTGCCAGCAGTTTAGTGGGGGGGGAGAATCAGCCCCAGCATTTT CASSLVGGENQPQHF
TRBJ1-1 TRBV29-1 . . TGCAGCGTTTCTAGAGATCTGAACACTGAAGCTTTCTTT CSVSRDLNTEAFF
TRBJ2-2 TRBV5-1 . . TGCGCCAGCAGCTGGTACAGGAACACCGGGGAGCTGTTTTTT CASSWYRNTGELFF
TRBJ1-1 TRBV27 . . TGTGCCAGCAAAAGTTGGGGGCGAAACACTGAAGCTTTCTTT CASKSWGRNTEAFF
TRBJ1-3 TRBV4-1 . . TGCGCCAGCAGCCAAGCACCGGGGAGACTAAGGGTTGGAAACACCATATATTTT CASSQAPGRLRVGNTIYF
TRBJ2-3 TRBV6-1 TRBD2 . TGTGCCAGCAGTGAAGCACTAGCGGGGGTTAGCACAGATACGCAGTATTTT CASSEALAGVSTDTQYF
TRBJ1-2 TRBV4-1 TRBD1 . TGCGCCAGCAGCCAAGGGTCCTCGACAGGGCCGATCCGCTATGGCTACACCTTC CASSQGSSTGPIRYGYTF
TRBJ1-2 TRBV28 TRBD1 . TGTGCCAGCCAGATCGTTCCAGGGGGCACGGATGGCTACACCTTC CASQIVPGGTDGYTF
TRBJ2-1 TRBV19 TRBD2 once TGTGCCAGTTTTAGCGGGAGTAGCAATGAGCAGTTCTTC CASFSGSSNEQFF
TRBJ2-7 TRBV5-4 TRBD1 . TGTGCCTCTAACCCGGGACAGATCTCCTACGAGCAGTACTTC CASNPGQISYEQYF
TRBJ1-6 TRBV11-2 TRBD1 . TGTGCCAGCAGCCGGGACAGGGGGAGATCACCCCTCCACTTT CASSRDRGRSPLHF
TRBJ2-3 TRBV5-4 TRBD2 . TGTGCCAGCAGCCGTAGCGGGGGCGGAGATACGCAGTATTTT CASSRSGGGDTQYF
TRBJ2-7 TRBV5-1 TRBD1 . TGCGCCAGCAGCCCGGACAGGGGTGAAGAGCAGTACTTC CASSPDRGEEQYF
TRBJ2-1 TRBV10-2 TRBD2 . TGCGCCAGCAGTGTACTAGCGGGGGGTCCCTCCTACAATGAGCAGTTCTTC CASSVLAGGPSYNEQFF
TRBJ2-2 TRBV7-6 . . TGTGCCAGCAGCTCAACCGTCTCTAGGGAGTACACCGGGGAGCTGTTTTTT CASSSTVSREYTGELFF
TRBJ1-1 TRBV14 . . TGTGCCAGCAGCCAAGAAACGAAGAGGTTTGAAGCTTTCTTT CASSQETKRFEAFF
TRBJ2-1 TRBV6-5 TRBD2 . TGTGCTACCCAACGGGAGGGCCTCTATGAGCAGTTCTTC CATQREGLYEQFF
TRBJ2-6 TRBV5-1 . . TGCGCCAGCAGCTGGAGGGGCATGGGGATCTCTGGGGCCAACGTCCTGACTTTC CASSWRGMGISGANVLTF
TRBJ2-6 TRBV4-2 . . TGTGCCAGCAGCCAAGATGGCCAGGTGTTCTCTGGGGCCAACGTCCTGACTTTC CASSQDGQVFSGANVLTF
TRBJ1-5 TRBV5-1 TRBD1 . TGCGCCAGCAGCCTGGGACAGGGTAGCAATCAGCCCCAGCATTTT CASSLGQGSNQPQHF
TRBJ2-2 TRBV9 . few TGTGCCAGCAGCAGGGGGAACACCGGGGAGCTGTTTTTT CASSRGNTGELFF
TRBJ2-3 TRBV19 TRBD2 . TGTGCCAGTGCCAACTCCGCTAGCGGGAGGGCCACAGATACGCAGTATTTT CASANSASGRATDTQYF
TRBJ2-7 TRBV7-6 . . TGTGCCAGCAGCTCGAAACAGGACCGCCTCTACGAGCAGTACTTC CASSSKQDRLYEQYF
TRBJ1-2 TRBV9 TRBD1 . TGTGCCAGCAGCCCCGCGACAGGGGCCTATGGCTACACCTTC CASSPATGAYGYTF
TRBJ2-3 TRBV9 TRBD2 . TGTGCCAGCAGCGTAGACGCGGGGGTAAGCACAGATACGCAGTATTTT CASSVDAGVSTDTQYF
TRBJ2-7 TRBV6-5 . . TGTGCCAGCAGTTACAGAGACAGCAACTACGAGCAGTACTTC CASSYRDSNYEQYF
TRBJ2-5 TRBV18 . . TGTGCCAGCTCACCACGGGCAGTCGAGCTTAAAGAGACCCAGTACTTC CASSPRAVELKETQYF
TRBJ1-2 TRBV7-2 TRBD1 . TGTGCCAGCAGCCTTCAGGGGGTCGCCGGTGGCTACACCTTC CASSLQGVAGGYTF
TRBJ1-6 TRBV2 . . TGTGCCAGACACAACAGGAAAAATTCACCCCTCCACTTT CARHNRKNSPLHF
TRBJ2-1 TRBV5-1 TRBD2 . TGCGCCAGCAGCTTGGAAGTCCAGCGGGGAGGCAATGAGCAGTTCTTC CASSLEVQRGGNEQFF
TRBJ2-3 TRBV9 TRBD2 . TGTGCCAGCAGCGTAGGACTAGCGGGAGCTCGTGCAGATACGCAGTATTTT CASSVGLAGARADTQYF
TRBJ1-6 TRBV19 . . TGTGCCAGTAGTACCCATTCTAATTCACCCCTCCACTTT CASSTHSNSPLHF
TRBJ2-7 TRBV30 . once TGTGCCTGGAGTGAGTACGGCTACGAGCAGTACTTC CAWSEYGYEQYF
TRBJ2-7 TRBV9 . . TGTGCCAGCAGCCCAGGGGAGACCTACGAGCAGTACTTC CASSPGETYEQYF
TRBJ1-5 TRBV5-1 . few TGCGCCAGCAGCTTGGAAGGAACCAGGGATCAGCCCCAGCATTTT CASSLEGTRDQPQHF